The sequence of this T cell receptor beta chain was determined in a study of Ad26.COV2.S vaccination and SARS-CoV-2 variants. Overall study: Ad26.COV2.S given intramuscularly, once or twice 56 days apart. General observations from the study: Breadth of non-spike TCRs did not differ between vaccinees and placebo recipients.

Treatment denoted: some 20 received Ad26.COV2.S at low or high dose, single or two shots; 5 received placebo; per-sample allocation not given. The samples were gathered on day 63 after the first injection of vaccine or placebo. Turning to this clone: What it binds is unknown.

Deletions cut 1 base from V and 7 bases from J, with 17 bases between. The CDR3 is made up of 16 amino acids. Per the germline V gene, CDR1 is LGHDT and CDR2 is YNNKEL (reference sequence). Produced via immunoSEQ multiplex PCR; TCRdb's table is partial and in-frame only. Of about 350,000 clones detected, approximately 90% appear once; the ten largest clones hold around 6.4%. The chain employs TRBV3-1 (or the pseudogene TRBV3-2) and TRBJ2-1; D could derive from TRBD1 or TRBD2 (5 bases each). This sequence was found in a person aged 18-65 years who received the Ad26.COV2.S COVID-19 vaccine or a placebo. Sequences were derived from peripheral blood, sampled in a trial of Ad26.COV2.S vaccine versus placebo. CDR3 coding DNA: TGTGCCAGCAGCCAAGCCGCCGTGGGGGTGGGGAATGAGCAGTTCTTC. Translating gives CASSQAAVGVGNEQFF.